The entry below gives a single T cell receptor (beta chain) sequence along with its context. One entry per CDR3 protein results from TCRdb running MiXCR on the 5' RACE reads. The data contain roughly 340,000 distinct CDR3 sequences, over 25% of them seen just once; the ten biggest clones take up about 6%. These data come from a study of identical twins' blood T cells. Germline V gene data show CDR1 as SGHAT and CDR2 as FQNNGV. This CDR3 spans 14 amino acids. Trimming stripped 0 bases from V and 2 bases from J, with 7 bases between. This receptor was taken from a woman between 18 and 49 years old in good health. The gene calls are TRBV11-2 and TRBJ1-1; D is undetermined. Material: PBMCs. The CDR3 sequence: CASSLERINTEAFF. The CDR3 coding sequence is TGTGCCAGCAGCTTAGAAAGGATCAACACTGAAGCTTTCTTT.